This entry concerns a single T cell receptor beta chain. Its antigen is undetermined. This record belongs to a study of T-cell memory formation after mild COVID-19. TCRdb re-derived calls from the 5' RACE reads in MiXCR, one entry per CDR3 protein. In the table there are fewer than 110,000 distinct CDR3 sequences, about 15% of which are singletons. Study results and caveats: Later expanders leaned CD4+, whereas clones that contracted between day 15 and 85 were balanced CD4/CD8.

CDR3 length: 11 residues. From germline, CDR1 is MNHEY and CDR2 SVGEGT. V was shortened by 8 bases and J by 8 bases, with 10 bases between the two germline ends. Sequenced sample: PBMCs or a T cell subset sorted from them (not recorded which). The chain joins TRBV6-2 or TRBV6-3 to TRBJ1-5, with D perhaps TRBD1 (5 bases). This sequence originates from a man aged 18 to 30 who had mild COVID-19 (a few samples of this study predate the infection). Cell type and time point are not known. CDR3 sequence (DNA): TGTGCCAGCGGGTGGGGGGAGCCCCAGCATTTT. As protein: CASGWGEPQHF.